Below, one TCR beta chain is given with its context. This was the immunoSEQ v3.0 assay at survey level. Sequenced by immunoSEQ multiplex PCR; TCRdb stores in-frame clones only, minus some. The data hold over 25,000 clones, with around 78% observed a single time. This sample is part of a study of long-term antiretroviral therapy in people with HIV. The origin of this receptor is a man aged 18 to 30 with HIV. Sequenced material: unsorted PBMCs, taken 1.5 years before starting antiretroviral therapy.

Written as DNA, the CDR3 is TGTGCCAGCAGTTCTCCGTCCGGACAGGGGTCTCAGCCCCAGCATTTT. Protein: CASSSPSGQGSQPQHF. The rearrangement uses TRBV28 and TRBJ1-5; 9 bases agree with TRBD1. Germline assignment: CDR1 MDHEN and CDR2 SYDVKM. The CDR3 runs to 16 residues. With 4 bases clipped from V and 6 bases from J, the junction kept 10 bases outside the gene matches.